The 22 T cell receptor beta chains given below trace back to one sample, sequenced in a study of T cell responses to AZD1222 COVID-19 vaccine. Data came from immunoSEQ multiplex PCR; TCRdb stores just in-frame clones and leaves some out. The table lists 140,000 to 150,000 clones, approximately 92% of them singletons. The starting material was peripheral blood, obtained on day 0 of AZD1222 vaccination. Receptors were obtained from an adult in good health.

The chain joins TRBV7-3 to TRBJ2-5; weak D call: TRBD2 (5 bases). In germline, CDR1 is SGHTA, CDR2 FQGTGA. Trimming pared 5 bases from V and 4 bases from J, leaving 17 bases between. The CDR3 contains 15 residues. The CDR3 sequence is CASSPQSGWGETQYF. Written as DNA, the CDR3 is TGTGCCAGCAGCCCTCAAAGCGGTTGGGGAGAGACCCAGTACTTC.

The rearrangement joins TRBV2 to TRBJ1-6; TRBD1 might be the D (6 bases). This CDR3 is 15 amino acids long. Per germline, CDR1 SNHLY and CDR2 FYNNEI. The V and J ends lost 10 bases and 7 bases respectively, with 20 bases between them. CDR3 in amino acids: CATKKGVENNSPLHF. CDR3 DNA: TGTGCCACCAAGAAGGGGGTGGAAAACAATTCACCCCTCCACTTT. Variable domain in full (rest from reference TRBV2 and TRBJ1-6): EPEVTQTPSHQVTQMGQEVILRCVPISNHLYFYWYRQILGQKVEFLVSFYNNEISEKSEIFDDQFSVERPDGSNFTLKIRSTKLEDSAMYFCATKKGVENNSPLHFGNGTRLTVT.

The chain couples TRBV2 to TRBJ2-2; no definite D call. The CDR3 runs to 11 residues. From germline, CDR1 is SNHLY and CDR2 FYNNEI. The germline V and J ends were trimmed by 9 bases and 1 base, with 3 bases remaining between them. The CDR3 loop reads CARKNTGELFF. CDR3 DNA: TGTGCCAGAAAGAACACCGGGGAGCTGTTTTTT.

This clone appeared a single time. The chain carries TRBV28 and TRBJ1-2, with a tentative D call TRBD1 (5 bases). The CDR3 spans 15 residues. Germline CDR1 MDHEN, CDR2 SYDVKM. V was cut by 5 bases and J by 8 bases, with 21 bases left in between. The CDR3 loop reads CASSKRQLAVGGYTF. CDR3 coding DNA: TGTGCCAGCAGTAAGAGACAGCTAGCAGTGGGAGGCTACACCTTC.

CDR3 bases: TGTGCCATCAGTGAGACTGAGGACACCTATGAAAAACTGTTTTTT. This codes for CAISETEDTYEKLFF. The chain combines TRBV10-3 with TRBJ1-4; D is perhaps TRBD1 (5 bases). CDR1 ENHRY and CDR2 SYGVKD come from the germline V gene. The V gene lost 2 bases and the J gene lost 6 bases, with 13 bases spanning the gap. The CDR3 runs to 15 residues.

The chain combines TRBV7-9 with TRBJ2-6; TRBD1 agrees at 7 bases. CDR1 and CDR2 from the germline V gene are SEHNR and FQNEAQ (reference sequence). After removal of 6 bases from V and 0 bases from J, the junction contained 8 bases not matched to a gene. The CDR3 length is 17 residues. The CDR3 DNA reads TGTGCCAGCAGGTCAGACAGGGTCAACTCTGGGGCCAACGTCCTGACTTTC. This encodes CASRSDRVNSGANVLTF.

This chain joins TRBV7-9 and TRBJ1-4; TRBD1 matches 7 bases. With V trimmed by 4 bases and J by 2 bases, 10 bases remained unmatched. This CDR3 has 17 residues. CDR1 and CDR2 (germline): SEHNR, FQNEAQ (reference sequence). CDR3 residues: CASSSRGRGQTNEKLFF. The DNA of the CDR3 is TGTGCCAGCAGCTCTAGGGGGAGGGGGCAGACTAATGAAAAACTGTTTTTT.

The rearrangement joins TRBV19 to TRBJ2-6; D possibly corresponds to TRBD1 (6 bases). Germline-derived CDR1 and CDR2 are LNHDA and SQIVND (reference sequence). This CDR3 spans 12 amino acids. V lost 11 bases to trimming and J lost 4 bases, with 9 bases between them. CDR3 DNA sequence: TGTGCCGGGGGCCGAGGGGCCAACGTCCTGACTTTC. This translates into CAGGRGANVLTF.

The chain recombines TRBV18 with TRBJ1-6, with unresolved D. Trimming took 1 base from V and 7 from J, leaving 11 bases between them. CDR1 is KGHSH and CDR2 is LQKENI in the germline V gene. The CDR3 loop spans 15 amino acids. DNA for the CDR3: TGTGCCAGCTCACCACGTAAAGGCACCAATTCACCCCTCCACTTT. Translating it yields CASSPRKGTNSPLHF.

V and J are TRBV12-3 or TRBV12-4 and TRBJ1-1; the D gene is possibly TRBD1 (6 bases). The CDR3 contains 12 residues. Trimming stripped 4 bases from V and 10 bases from J, with 13 bases between. CDR3: CASSYVGAGAFF. CDR3 in DNA: TGTGCCAGCAGTTATGTGGGGGCTGGAGCTTTCTTT.

This chain connects TRBV3-1 (or the pseudogene TRBV3-2) to TRBJ1-4; TRBD1 matches 7 bases. CDR3 length equals 15 residues. Germline-derived CDR1 and CDR2 are LGHDT and YNNKEL (reference sequence). V shed 4 bases and J 8 bases; nucleotides not matched to a gene: 10. The CDR3 loop is CASSLLTGRDEKLFF. In DNA, the CDR3 is TGTGCCAGCAGCCTACTGACAGGGCGGGACGAAAAACTGTTTTTT.

The rearrangement uses TRBV6-5 and TRBJ2-3; D remains unclear. Germline V gives CDR1 MNHEY, CDR2 SVGAGI. This CDR3 has 15 amino acids. Trimming left V 0 bases short and J 0 bases short, with 7 bases between. The CDR3 DNA reads as TGTGCCAGCAGTTACTCGGAGCTCAGCACAGATACGCAGTATTTT. This sequence encodes CASSYSELSTDTQYF.

The count of this clone is one. The chain links TRBV15 to TRBJ2-7, with TRBD1 identical over 7 bases. From germline, CDR1 is LNHNV and CDR2 YYDKDF (reference sequence). The CDR3 spans 17 residues. The junction had 13 bases not matched to a gene; V was cut back by 4 bases and J by 1 base. The CDR3 loop reads CATSKRKGARASYEQYF. As DNA, the CDR3 is TGTGCCACCAGCAAGAGAAAGGGGGCCAGGGCGTCCTACGAGCAGTACTTC.

The chain couples TRBV19 to TRBJ1-1, with 9 bases fitting TRBD1. J lost 10 bases, V lost 5 bases, and 14 bases had no gene match. Germline V gene lookup returns CDR1 LNHDA and CDR2 SQIVND (reference sequence). The CDR3 is made up of 15 amino acids. The CDR3 DNA sequence: TGTGCCAGTAGTCCAAGGACAGGGGAAGTGGCAGGAGCTTTCTTT. Amino acids: CASSPRTGEVAGAFF.

The chain uses TRBV27 and TRBJ2-2; D is uncertain. CDR3 length equals 14 residues. With 8 bases removed from V and 0 bases from J, the gap between germline ends came to 10 bases. CDR1 is MNHEY, CDR2 SMNVEV, per germline (reference sequence). Written as DNA, the CDR3 is TGTGCCAGCTGCTTTGGAGCGAACACCGGGGAGCTGTTTTTT. Translating gives CASCFGANTGELFF.

The chain employs TRBV7-8 and TRBJ2-3; either TRBD1 or TRBD2 may supply D (5 bases each). Germline V gene data show CDR1 as SGHVS and CDR2 as FQNEAQ. The length of the CDR3 is 13 residues. V lost 2 bases, J lost 8 bases, and 11 bases lay in between. The CDR3 sequence is CASSLTGHGTQYF. DNA of the CDR3: TGTGCCAGCAGCTTAACGGGGCATGGTACGCAGTATTTT.

V gene TRBV15 combines with J gene TRBJ2-1, with 7 bases identical to TRBD2. This CDR3 is built from 14 residues. V was pared by 4 bases and J by 9 bases, with 9 bases of the junction left unmatched. CDR1 and CDR2 (germline): LNHNV, YYDKDF (reference sequence). The CDR3 here is CATSIGGRASEQFF. Written as DNA, the CDR3 is TGTGCCACCAGCATCGGGGGGAGGGCGAGTGAGCAGTTCTTC. Variable domain in full (rest from reference TRBV15 and TRBJ2-1): DAMVIQNPRYQVTQFGKPVTLSCSQTLNHNVMYWYQQKSSQAPKLLFHYYDKDFNNEADTPDNFQSRRPNTSFCFLDIRSPGLGDTAMYLCATSIGGRASEQFFGPGTRLTVL.

This chain joins TRBV30 and TRBJ1-5, with D possibly matching TRBD1 (5 bases). With 1 base removed from V and 6 bases from J, the gap between germline ends came to 13 bases. The CDR3 loop spans 14 amino acids. Germline CDR1 is GTSNPN and CDR2 is SVGIG (reference sequence). This chain's CDR3 is CAWSGGNWGQPQHF. CDR3 coding DNA: TGTGCCTGGAGTGGGGGGAATTGGGGTCAGCCCCAGCATTTT.

The rearrangement joins TRBV20-1 to TRBJ2-7; possible D gene TRBD1, 6 bases. The CDR3 consists of 14 residues. Trimming stripped 3 bases from V and 0 bases from J, with 12 bases between. The germline CDR1 and CDR2 sequences are DFQATT and SNEGSKA (reference sequence). CDR3 nucleotide sequence: TGCAGTGCTAGTAGGGGGTTAAGCTCCTACGAGCAGTACTTC. This gives the protein CSASRGLSSYEQYF.

The chain links TRBV24-1 to TRBJ1-5; D is unclear. With 4 bases removed from V and 7 bases from J, the gap between germline ends came to 7 bases. The CDR3 sequence is 12 residues long. The germline CDR1 and CDR2 sequences are KGHDR and SFDVKD. CDR3 bases: TGTGCCACCAGTGACGTCGGACAGCCCCAGCATTTT. Protein: CATSDVGQPQHF.

This clone showed up just once. The V and J genes are TRBV30 and TRBJ2-7; D tentatively fits TRBD1 or TRBD2 (6 bases each). Germline assignment: CDR1 GTSNPN and CDR2 SVGIG (reference sequence). The CDR3 is made up of 15 amino acids. V was pared by 0 bases and J by 2 bases, with 14 bases between. The CDR3 bases are TGTGCCTGGAGTGTCTTCGGGGGCCCGACCTACGAGCAGTACTTC. Amino acid sequence: CAWSVFGGPTYEQYF. Drawing the rest from reference TRBV30 and TRBJ2-7, the complete variable domain is SQTIHQWPATLVQPVGSPLSLECTVEGTSNPNLYWYRQAAGRGLQLLFYSVGIGQISSEVPQNLSASRPQDRQFILSSKKLLLSDSGFYLCAWSVFGGPTYEQYFGPGTRLTVT.

The chain joins TRBV3-1 (or the pseudogene TRBV3-2) to TRBJ1-3; no clear D gene. Germline lookup yields CDR1 LGHDT and CDR2 YNNKEL (reference sequence). V was shortened by 4 bases and J by 1 base, with 11 bases between the two germline ends. The CDR3 consists of 15 residues. In DNA, the CDR3 is TGTGCCAGCAGCCCGCTAAGAACGTCTGGAAACACCATATATTTT. It yields the protein CASSPLRTSGNTIYF.